Below, 24 T cell receptor beta chains from the same sample are listed, as sequenced in a study of regulatory T cells in long-lasting Graves disease (dated by TCRdb to the early 2020s). The library was built by means of multiplex PCR. The run used an Illumina HiSeq 4000. TCR beta libraries were built with iRepertoire HTBI primers and Arm-PCR amplification of CDR3 regions. The public reads were quality trimmed at Q25 with fastp and then assembled into clones with MiXCR by TCRdb, keeping productive beta chains. Merged by CDR3 protein, the rows form single entries marked with the most common genes and DNA. Within this sample are more than 650,000 distinct CDR3 sequences, with 25% to 30% of them counted one time only. 40% to 50% of the sample belongs to the ten largest clones. According to the study, the label for this sample's time point signals: persistent/refractory GD, antithyroid drugs over 5 years with positive TRAb. RNA was extracted from PBMCs in TRIzol for both TCR sequencing and RNA sequencing.

This sample comprised peripheral blood mononuclear cells (PBMCs), obtained when the disease was refractory, from a patient treated with antithyroid drugs. The receptors originated from a female donor with Graves disease.

The CDR3 spells CASSLLPDPMGGYTF. CDR3 bases: TGTGCCAGCAGTTTGCTTCCGGACCCGATGGGCGGCTACACCTTC. V and J are TRBV27 and TRBJ1-2, with D hard to call. The CDR3 contains 15 residues. V lost 3 bases and J 8 bases, leaving 19 bases between the germline ends. In germline, CDR1 is MNHEY, CDR2 SMNVEV (reference sequence).

The J gene is TRBJ1-1, the V gene TRBV28; D uncertain. The CDR3 extends over 15 amino acids. Deletions cut 3 bases from V and 2 bases from J, with 13 bases between. Germline V gene sequence: CDR1 MDHEN, CDR2 SYDVKM. The CDR3, as DNA: TGTGCCAGCAGTTTTTGGGGAATATCTAACACTGAAGCTTTCTTT. It specifies CASSFWGISNTEAFF.

The chain employs TRBV20-1 and TRBJ2-7, with TRBD2 matching over 11 bases. The CDR3 runs 15 residues. V was clipped by 1 base and J by 6 bases; unmatched bases: 8. Germline V gives CDR1 DFQATT, CDR2 SNEGSKA (reference sequence). The CDR3 nucleotides are TGCAGTGCTAGAGTAGTAGCGGGAGGGTCGGGCGAGCAGTACTTC. It yields the protein CSARVVAGGSGEQYF.

This clonotype showed up just a few times. The chain joins TRBV7-3 to TRBJ1-6; 11 positions match TRBD1. Trimming took 0 bases from V and 10 from J; bases not matched to a gene: 2. The CDR3 has 15 amino acids. Germline CDR1 SGHTA, CDR2 FQGTGA. CDR3 sequence: CASSLTRDRGSPLHF. The CDR3 coding sequence is TGTGCCAGCAGCTTAACCCGGGACAGGGGGTCACCCCTCCACTTT.

The chain has TRBV30 and TRBJ2-5; no firm D call. CDR1 GTSNPN and CDR2 SVGIG come from the germline V gene (reference sequence). Trimming took 3 bases from V and 5 from J, leaving 7 bases between them. CDR3 length: 11 amino acids. This CDR3 reads CAWRASETQYF. The CDR3 DNA follows: TGTGCCTGGAGAGCTTCGGAGACCCAGTACTTC. Filled out from reference TRBV30 and TRBJ2-5, the complete variable domain reads SQTIHQWPATLVQPVGSPLSLECTVEGTSNPNLYWYRQAAGRGLQLLFYSVGIGQISSEVPQNLSASRPQDRQFILSSKKLLLSDSGFYLCAWRASETQYFGPGTRLLVL.

The chain has TRBV3-1 and TRBJ1-5; possible D gene TRBD1, 5 bases. The CDR3 contains 15 residues. Germline V gives CDR1 LGHDT, CDR2 YNNKEL (reference sequence). V shed 1 base and J shed 6 bases, with 13 bases lying between them. Here the CDR3 reads CASSQGRGAGQPQHF. The CDR3 DNA follows: TGTGCCAGCAGCCAAGGGAGAGGGGCTGGTCAGCCCCAGCATTTT.

The chain's CDR3 is CASSVEEGGNQETQYF. The CDR3, as DNA: TGTGCCAGCAGCGTAGAGGAGGGAGGCAACCAAGAGACCCAGTACTTC. This chain links TRBV9 with TRBJ2-5; D possibly corresponds to TRBD2 (6 bases). V lost 0 bases and J lost 0, with 12 bases in between. The CDR3 has 16 amino acids. The germline V gene has CDR1 SGDLS and CDR2 YYNGEE.

This clonotype has only a few counts. The V call is TRBV6-5, the J call TRBJ1-1, with TRBD1 identical over 7 bases. Unmatched junction bases numbered 3, after V lost 0 bases and J lost 2 bases. Looked up from germline, CDR1 is MNHEY and CDR2 is SVGAGI. The CDR3 has 15 residues. CDR3 residues: CASSYSGGYNTEAFF. CDR3 nucleotide sequence: TGTGCCAGCAGTTACTCAGGGGGCTACAACACTGAAGCTTTCTTT.

A note on this clonotype: Since a much larger clone is just one base distant, this may be a read error. This sequence joins TRBV10-3 and TRBJ1-1, with no clear D. The CDR3 covers 15 residues. The V gene lost 3 bases and the J gene lost 4 bases, with 15 bases spanning the gap. Germline loops: CDR1 ENHRY, CDR2 SYGVKD. The CDR3 DNA reads TGTGCCATCAGTGATCCTCAGGCGGGGAGCACTGAAGCTTTCTTT. The encoded protein is CAISDPQAGSTEAFF.

This clonotype was counted ten times or more. The chain recombines TRBV3-1 with TRBJ1-2; D is possibly TRBD1 (5 bases). With 6 bases removed from V and 8 bases from J, the gap between germline ends came to 13 bases. Per germline, CDR1 LGHDT and CDR2 YNNKEL (reference sequence). The CDR3 covers 12 residues. DNA for the CDR3: TGTGCCAGCAGTCTGGGGCCGGGGGGCTACACCTTC. Encoded protein: CASSLGPGGYTF.

In its sample, this clonotype was seen many times. The chain joins TRBV20-1 to TRBJ2-7, with a weak D call TRBD1 (6 bases). Germline values: CDR1 DFQATT, CDR2 SNEGSKA (reference sequence). The ends were cut back, 5 bases at V and 1 base at J, with 15 bases in the middle. This CDR3 contains 14 residues. CDR3: CSALGARGSYEQYF. CDR3 DNA: TGCAGTGCTCTTGGGGCCAGGGGATCCTACGAGCAGTACTTC.

The chain recombines TRBV20-1 with TRBJ1-4; D uncertain. V lost 3 bases and J lost 0, with 8 bases in between. The CDR3 is 14 amino acids. Germline V gene sequence: CDR1 DFQATT, CDR2 SNEGSKA (reference sequence). CDR3 nucleotide sequence: TGCAGTGCTAGTAGGTCACCAACTAATGAAAAACTGTTTTTT. It is translated as CSASRSPTNEKLFF.

There are a few counts of this clonotype. The chain has TRBV6-5 and TRBJ1-4; D is undetermined. Trimming took off 4 bases at V and 8 bases at J, with 23 bases between the two ends. The CDR3 is made up of 17 amino acids. The germline V gene has CDR1 MNHEY and CDR2 SVGAGI. CDR3: CASSSPGKGWGGEKLFF. In DNA form, the CDR3 reads TGTGCCAGCAGTTCTCCGGGAAAAGGCTGGGGTGGGGAAAAACTGTTTTTT.

The V and J genes are TRBV6-1 and TRBJ2-7; D gene unclear. V dropped 2 bases and J dropped 2 bases, with 7 bases sitting between them. CDR1 and CDR2 (germline): MNHNS, SASEGT. The CDR3 consists of 13 residues. The CDR3 DNA is TGTGCCAGCAGTGAAAGGGCGACCTACGAGCAGTACTTC. It translates to CASSERATYEQYF.

This clonotype has a handful of counts. The chain links TRBV29-1 to TRBJ1-2; no reliable D call. Germline V lookup: CDR1 SQVTM, CDR2 ANQGSEA. The CDR3 is 13 residues long. V dropped 0 bases and J dropped 8 bases, with 13 bases sitting between them. The CDR3 nucleotides are TGCAGCGTTGAAGACACCGCCTCCCAGGGCTACACCTTC. Protein: CSVEDTASQGYTF. The full variable domain, its missing parts supplied by reference TRBV29-1 and TRBJ1-2, is SAVISQKPSRDICQRGTSLTIQCQVDSQVTMMFWYRQQPGQSLTLIATANQGSEATYESGFVIDKFPISRPNLTFSTLTVSNMSPEDSSIYLCSVEDTASQGYTFGSGTRLTVV.

The chain employs TRBV3-1 and TRBJ1-1, with no clear D. With 1 base removed from V and 8 bases from J, the gap between germline ends came to 14 bases. Per the germline V gene, CDR1 is LGHDT and CDR2 is YNNKEL (reference sequence). CDR3 length: 14 residues. CDR3 region: CASSQVTQISEAFF. The CDR3 DNA follows: TGTGCCAGCAGCCAAGTGACCCAGATTTCCGAAGCTTTCTTT.

The genes are TRBV6-2 or TRBV6-3 and TRBJ1-5; D call uncertain. Germline assignment: CDR1 MNHEY and CDR2 SVGEGT. Trimming removed 2 bases at V and 3 bases at J, with 2 bases between. CDR3 length equals 12 residues. CDR3: CASSYTNQPQHF. CDR3 DNA: TGTGCCAGCAGTTACACCAATCAGCCCCAGCATTTT.

This chain joins TRBV27 and TRBJ1-4; D is undetermined. The CDR3 has 14 amino acids. Between the trimmed V and J ends, which lost 5 bases and 6 bases, there was a span of 13 bases. Germline CDR1 reads MNHEY; CDR2 reads SMNVEV (reference sequence). For the CDR3, the DNA is TGTGCCAGCAGTACCTCGGGGTACCATGAAAAACTGTTTTTT. Translating gives CASSTSGYHEKLFF.

This clonotype was observed a handful of times. The rearrangement joins TRBV20-1 to TRBJ1-1; possibly TRBD1 for D (6 bases). V was pared by 1 base and J by 2 bases, with 17 bases between. Per the germline V gene, CDR1 is DFQATT and CDR2 is SNEGSKA (reference sequence). The CDR3 has 16 amino acids. CDR3 DNA sequence: TGCAGTGCTAGAGTGGTTGGAGGACAGTTAAACACTGAAGCTTTCTTT. It is translated as CSARVVGGQLNTEAFF.

This clonotype was counted a few times. The V call is TRBV6-2 or TRBV6-3, the J call TRBJ2-7, with TRBD1 identical over 9 bases. The germline CDR1 and CDR2 sequences are MNHEY and SVGEGT. The CDR3 loop spans 15 amino acids. J was trimmed by 2 bases and V by 2 bases; bases with no gene match: 4. The CDR3 sequence is CASSYLGTGPYEQYF. The DNA of the CDR3 is TGTGCCAGCAGTTACCTCGGGACAGGGCCCTACGAGCAGTACTTC.

This clonotype was observed a handful of times. The rearrangement links TRBV11-2 to TRBJ1-4; the D is unclear. V dropped 1 base and J dropped 3 bases, with 6 bases sitting between them. The CDR3 contains 14 residues. Germline values: CDR1 SGHAT, CDR2 FQNNGV. CDR3: CASSLGGPNEKLFF. The CDR3 DNA sequence: TGTGCCAGCAGCTTAGGGGGTCCTAATGAAAAACTGTTTTTT. Drawing the rest from reference TRBV11-2 and TRBJ1-4, the complete variable domain is EAGVAQSPRYKIIEKRQSVAFWCNPISGHATLYWYQQILGQGPKLLIQFQNNGVVDDSQLPKDRFSAERLKGVDSTLKIQPAKLEDSAVYLCASSLGGPNEKLFFGSGTQLSVL.

This clonotype was seen many times. This rearrangement joins TRBV2 to TRBJ1-2; tentatively, D is TRBD1 (6 bases). This CDR3 has 15 residues. V lost 6 bases and J lost 0, with 14 bases in between. CDR1 and CDR2 (germline): SNHLY, FYNNEI. The CDR3 loop reads CASRRGGNSNYGYTF. The CDR3 DNA sequence: TGTGCCAGCAGGAGGGGGGGAAACTCTAACTATGGCTACACCTTC.

This chain connects TRBV28 to TRBJ1-6; D might be TRBD1 (5 bases). V was trimmed by 6 bases and J by 0 bases, leaving 18 bases between them. The CDR3 totals 18 residues. Germline loops: CDR1 MDHEN, CDR2 SYDVKM. For the CDR3, the DNA is TGTGCCAGCAGCCAAGAGGGGCAGTGGAGCTCCTATAATTCACCCCTCCACTTT. Its translation is CASSQEGQWSSYNSPLHF.

This chain uses TRBV5-4 with TRBJ1-1; 7 bases agree with TRBD1. V gave up 0 bases and J gave up 1 base; unmatched junction bases: 6. CDR3 size: 16 residues. CDR1 is SGHNT, CDR2 YYREEE, per germline (reference sequence). CDR3 amino acids: CASSLGAGGPNTEAFF. DNA of the CDR3: TGTGCCAGCAGCTTGGGGGCAGGGGGACCGAACACTGAAGCTTTCTTT.